One sample yielded the 13 T cell receptor beta chains listed below, sequenced in a study of vaccination effects on CD4 cells after COVID-19. Within the ViraFEST assay, antigen-specific CD4+ T cells underwent expansion with viral peptide pools prior to sequencing. When ten to eleven days of culture had elapsed, CD4+ T cells were isolated. No cognate antigen is known for these TCRs. TCRdb's table, derived via immunoSEQ multiplex PCR, lists solely in-frame clones and lacks some. The sample includes tens of thousands of clones, 60% to 80% of them seen just once. The source material was CD4+ T cells from PBMCs cultured with HCoV-229E spike peptides, sampled before COVID-19 vaccination. These receptors all come from a human donor who received a COVID-19 vaccine.

This sequence joins TRBV20-1 and TRBJ2-3; D is unclear. From germline, CDR1 is DFQATT and CDR2 SNEGSKA (reference sequence). This CDR3 is built from 10 residues. With 6 bases removed from V and 9 bases from J, the gap between germline ends came to 10 bases. The CDR3 bases are TGCAGTGCCTTGACCAACACGCAGTATTTT. Translated, it gives CSALTNTQYF.

CDR3 DNA sequence: TGCAGCGCTCAGCGGGGGGGCGGAGATACGCAGTATTTT. The encoded protein is CSAQRGGGDTQYF. This chain links TRBV29-1 with TRBJ2-3, with TRBD2 matching over 10 bases. The ends lost 7 bases at V and 5 bases at J; junction bases unmatched: 6. Germline assignment: CDR1 SQVTM and CDR2 ANQGSEA. The CDR3 contains 13 residues.

CDR3 sequence (DNA): TGTGCCTGGAGTGGGGTTACTAACTATGGCTACACCTTC. It yields the protein CAWSGVTNYGYTF. The chain recombines TRBV30 with TRBJ1-2; D not resolved. CDR3 size: 13 residues. The germline V gene encodes CDR1 GTSNPN and CDR2 SVGIG (reference sequence). Trimming removed 1 base from V and 0 bases from J, with 6 bases in between.

This chain joins TRBV5-1 and TRBJ1-2; D is unresolved. CDR3 length: 17 amino acids. The germline V gene has CDR1 SGHRS and CDR2 YFSETQ. Deletions cut 0 bases from V and 4 bases from J, with 19 bases between. The CDR3 nucleotides are TGCGCCAGCAGCTTGGTCGGGTCACGCGAGACCAGCTATGGCTACACCTTC. It encodes CASSLVGSRETSYGYTF.

This clone was found a few times. The V and J genes are TRBV7-9 and TRBJ1-6; 7 bases are a match to TRBD1. Per the germline V gene, CDR1 is SEHNR and CDR2 is FQNEAQ (reference sequence). The trim removed 2 bases at V and 6 bases at J, leaving 4 bases unmatched. The CDR3 totals 15 residues. As DNA, the CDR3 is TGTGCCAGCAGCTTACCGGACAGGAGTAATTCACCCCTCCACTTT. It translates to CASSLPDRSNSPLHF. Drawing the rest from reference TRBV7-9 and TRBJ1-6, the complete variable domain is DTGVSQNPRHKITKRGQNVTFRCDPISEHNRLYWYRQTLGQGPEFLTYFQNEAQLEKSRLLSDRFSAERPKGSFSTLEIQRTEQGDSAMYLCASSLPDRSNSPLHFGNGTRLTVT.

The chain combines TRBV7-2 with TRBJ2-5, with 8 bases that match TRBD1. Per the germline V gene, CDR1 is SGHTA and CDR2 is FQGNSA. With 1 base clipped from V and 5 bases from J, the junction kept 3 bases outside the gene matches. CDR3 length: 14 residues. CDR3 bases: TGTGCCAGCAGCTTAGGGACAGGGCCCGAGACCCAGTACTTC. It yields the protein CASSLGTGPETQYF.

This chain links TRBV7-4 with TRBJ1-6; TRBD1 matches 10 bases. This CDR3 is built from 16 residues. The V and J ends lost 3 bases and 10 bases, in that order; junction bases with no gene match: 9. CDR1 is SGHVT and CDR2 is SQSDAQ in the germline V gene. This CDR3 is CASSFPIDRGLSPLHF. The CDR3 coding sequence is TGTGCCAGCAGCTTTCCCATTGACAGGGGGCTCTCACCCCTCCACTTT.

V is TRBV5-8 and J is TRBJ1-1; D possibly corresponds to TRBD1 (6 bases). The V gene lost 7 bases and the J gene lost 1 base, with 23 bases spanning the gap. The CDR3 runs 17 residues. Looked up from germline, CDR1 is SGHTS and CDR2 is YDEGEE. Here the CDR3 reads CASPRVTGSLANTEAFF. The CDR3 DNA reads as TGTGCCAGCCCGCGAGTAACAGGGAGTTTGGCGAACACTGAAGCTTTCTTT.

V and J are TRBV24-1 and TRBJ1-1; 7 positions match TRBD1. The CDR3 has 15 residues. J lost 3 bases, V lost 2 bases, and 5 bases had no gene match. Germline-derived CDR1 and CDR2 are KGHDR and SFDVKD. For the CDR3, the DNA is TGTGCCACCAGTGATTCGCACCAGGGGGACACTGAAGCTTTCTTT. This translates into CATSDSHQGDTEAFF.

J is TRBJ2-5 and V is TRBV7-3, with 8 bases that match TRBD1. The CDR3 contains 13 residues. The V segment lost 4 bases and the J segment 4 bases; nucleotides outside the gene matches: 2. Germline CDR1 and CDR2: SGHTA and FQGTGA. This CDR3 is CASSSQGGETQYF. The CDR3 nucleotides are TGTGCCAGCAGCTCACAGGGGGGAGAGACCCAGTACTTC.

This clone has a single count. The chain has TRBV28 and TRBJ1-5; D possibly corresponds to TRBD1 (6 bases). V dropped 1 base and J dropped 4 bases, with 14 bases sitting between them. CDR3 length equals 16 residues. Germline CDR1 MDHEN, CDR2 SYDVKM. CDR3: CASSLYSAGANQPQHF. For the CDR3, the DNA is TGTGCCAGCAGTTTATATTCAGCGGGGGCGAATCAGCCCCAGCATTTT.

The chain combines TRBV5-1 with TRBJ2-5; D ambiguous. The CDR3 loop spans 13 amino acids. Trimming removed 3 bases at V and 5 bases at J, with 11 bases between. Germline CDR1 reads SGHRS; CDR2 reads YFSETQ. The CDR3 protein is CASSSPGGETQYF. CDR3 sequence (DNA): TGCGCCAGCAGCTCTCCGGGTGGGGAGACCCAGTACTTC.

This clone came up a few times. The chain is built from TRBV18 and TRBJ1-1; possible D gene TRBD1, 6 bases. Between the trimmed V and J ends, which lost 7 bases and 4 bases, there was a span of 13 bases. Germline CDR1 and CDR2: KGHSH and LQKENI. This CDR3 has 13 amino acids. The CDR3 spells CASLWGQATEAFF. CDR3 in DNA: TGTGCCAGCTTATGGGGGCAGGCCACTGAAGCTTTCTTT.